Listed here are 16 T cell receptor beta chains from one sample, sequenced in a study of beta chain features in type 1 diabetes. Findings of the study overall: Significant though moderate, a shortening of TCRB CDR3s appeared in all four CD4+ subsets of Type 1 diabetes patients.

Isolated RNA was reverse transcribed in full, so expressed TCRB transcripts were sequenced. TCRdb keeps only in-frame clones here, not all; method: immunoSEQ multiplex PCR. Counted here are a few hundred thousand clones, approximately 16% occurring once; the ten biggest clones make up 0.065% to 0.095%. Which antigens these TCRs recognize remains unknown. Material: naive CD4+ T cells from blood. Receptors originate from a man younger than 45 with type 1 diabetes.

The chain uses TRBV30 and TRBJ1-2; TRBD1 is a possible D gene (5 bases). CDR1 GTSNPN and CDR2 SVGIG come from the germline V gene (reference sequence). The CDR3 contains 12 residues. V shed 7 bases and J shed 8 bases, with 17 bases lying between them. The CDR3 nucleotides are TGTGCCTTAGATAGCCAGGGCCTCGGCTACACCTTC. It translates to CALDSQGLGYTF.

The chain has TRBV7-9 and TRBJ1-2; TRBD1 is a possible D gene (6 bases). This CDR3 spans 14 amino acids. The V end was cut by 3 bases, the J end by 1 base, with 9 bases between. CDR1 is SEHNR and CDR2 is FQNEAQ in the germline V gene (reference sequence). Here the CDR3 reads CASSLTGFNYGYTF. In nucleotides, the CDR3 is TGTGCCAGCAGCTTGACAGGATTTAACTATGGCTACACCTTC.

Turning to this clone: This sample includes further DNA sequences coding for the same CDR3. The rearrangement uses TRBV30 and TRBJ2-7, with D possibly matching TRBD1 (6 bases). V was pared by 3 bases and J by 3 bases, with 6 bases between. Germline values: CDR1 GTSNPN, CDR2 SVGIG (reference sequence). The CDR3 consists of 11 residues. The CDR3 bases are TGTGCCTGGAGCAGGGGCTACGAGCAGTACTTC. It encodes CAWSRGYEQYF.

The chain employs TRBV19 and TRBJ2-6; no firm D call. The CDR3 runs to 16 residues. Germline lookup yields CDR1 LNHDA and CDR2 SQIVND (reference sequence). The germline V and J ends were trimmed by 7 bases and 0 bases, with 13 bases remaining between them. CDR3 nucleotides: TGTGCCAGTATAAGTGGCGCGTCCTCTGGGGCCAACGTCCTGACTTTC. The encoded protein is CASISGASSGANVLTF.

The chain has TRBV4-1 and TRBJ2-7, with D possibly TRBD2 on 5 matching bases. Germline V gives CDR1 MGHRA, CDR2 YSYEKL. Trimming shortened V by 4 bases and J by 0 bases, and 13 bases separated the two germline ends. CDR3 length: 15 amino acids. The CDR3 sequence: CASSLGLMSSYEQYF. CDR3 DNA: TGCGCCAGCAGCCTCGGACTCATGAGCTCCTACGAGCAGTACTTC.

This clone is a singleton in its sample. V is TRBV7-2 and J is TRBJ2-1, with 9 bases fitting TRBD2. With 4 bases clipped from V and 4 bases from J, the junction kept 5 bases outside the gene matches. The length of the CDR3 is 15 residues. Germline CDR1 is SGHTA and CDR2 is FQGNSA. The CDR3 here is CASSSLAGQYNEQFF. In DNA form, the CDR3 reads TGTGCCAGCAGCTCCCTAGCGGGACAATACAATGAGCAGTTCTTC.

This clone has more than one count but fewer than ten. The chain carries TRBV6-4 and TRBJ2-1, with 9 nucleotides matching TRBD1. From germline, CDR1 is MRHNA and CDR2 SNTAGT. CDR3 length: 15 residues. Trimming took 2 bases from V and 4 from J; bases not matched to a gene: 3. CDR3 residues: CASSDETGGYNEQFF. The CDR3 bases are TGTGCCAGCAGTGACGAGACAGGGGGATACAATGAGCAGTTCTTC.

The CDR3 protein is CASSLVAGRENEQFF. The CDR3 DNA follows: TGTGCCAGCAGCTTAGTAGCGGGAAGGGAGAATGAGCAGTTCTTC. This chain links TRBV7-9 with TRBJ2-1, with 8 bases lining up with TRBD2. Germline values: CDR1 SEHNR, CDR2 FQNEAQ (reference sequence). This CDR3 spans 15 amino acids. The J segment lost 7 bases and the V segment lost 1 base, leaving 6 bases of the junction unmatched.

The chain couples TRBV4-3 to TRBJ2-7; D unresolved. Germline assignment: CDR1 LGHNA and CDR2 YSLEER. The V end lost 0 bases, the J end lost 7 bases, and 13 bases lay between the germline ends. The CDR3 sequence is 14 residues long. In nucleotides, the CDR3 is TGCGCCAGCAGCCAAGAGTCTGGCCTACGGGAGCAGTACTTC. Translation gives CASSQESGLREQYF.

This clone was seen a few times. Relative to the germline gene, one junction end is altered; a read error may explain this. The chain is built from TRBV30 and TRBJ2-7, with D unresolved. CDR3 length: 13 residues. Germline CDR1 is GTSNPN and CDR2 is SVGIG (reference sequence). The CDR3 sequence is CAWSVGPRTWVAF. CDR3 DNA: TGTGCCTGGAGTGTAGGCCCCAGGACCTGGGTGGCCTTC.

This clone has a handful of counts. CDR3 sequence: CATLAAGSYNEQFF. The CDR3 DNA reads as TGTGCCACCTTAGCAGCGGGATCCTACAATGAGCAGTTCTTC. This chain joins TRBV19 and TRBJ2-1, with 7 nucleotides matching TRBD2. Trimming at V came to 10 bases and at J to 1 base, leaving 7 bases not matched to a gene. CDR1 LNHDA and CDR2 SQIVND come from the germline V gene (reference sequence). This CDR3 has 14 amino acids.

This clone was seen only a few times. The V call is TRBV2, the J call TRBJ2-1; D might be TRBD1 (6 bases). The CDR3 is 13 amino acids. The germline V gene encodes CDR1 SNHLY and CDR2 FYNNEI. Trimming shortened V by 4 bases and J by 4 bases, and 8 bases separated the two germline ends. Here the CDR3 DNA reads TGTGCCAGCAGTGTGGACAGTTACAATGAGCAGTTCTTC. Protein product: CASSVDSYNEQFF.

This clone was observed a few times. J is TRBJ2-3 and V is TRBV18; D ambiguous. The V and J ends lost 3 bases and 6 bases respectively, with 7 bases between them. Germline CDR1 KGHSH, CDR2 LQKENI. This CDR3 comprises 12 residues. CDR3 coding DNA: TGTGCCAGCTCACCGGATCAGGATACGCAGTATTTT. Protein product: CASSPDQDTQYF. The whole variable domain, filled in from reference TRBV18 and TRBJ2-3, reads NAGVMQNPRHLVRRRGQEARLRCSPMKGHSHVYWYRQLPEEGLKFMVYLQKENIIDESGMPKERFSAEFPKEGPSILRIQQVVRGDSAAYFCASSPDQDTQYFGPGTRLTVL.

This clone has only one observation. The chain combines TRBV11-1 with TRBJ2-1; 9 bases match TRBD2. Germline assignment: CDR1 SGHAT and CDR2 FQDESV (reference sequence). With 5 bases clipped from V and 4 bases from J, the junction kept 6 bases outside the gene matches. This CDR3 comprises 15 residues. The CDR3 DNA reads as TGTGCCAGCAGCCAAGGGACTAGCAGATACAATGAGCAGTTCTTC. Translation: CASSQGTSRYNEQFF. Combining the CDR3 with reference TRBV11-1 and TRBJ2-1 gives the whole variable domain EAEVAQSPRYKITEKSQAVAFWCDPISGHATLYWYRQILGQGPELLVQFQDESVVDDSQLPKDRFSAERLKGVDSTLKIQPAELGDSAMYLCASSQGTSRYNEQFFGPGTRLTVL.

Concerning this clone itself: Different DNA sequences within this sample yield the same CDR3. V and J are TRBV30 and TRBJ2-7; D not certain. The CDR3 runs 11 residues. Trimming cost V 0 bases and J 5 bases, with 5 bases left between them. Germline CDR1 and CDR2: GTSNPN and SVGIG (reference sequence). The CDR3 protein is CAWSVAHEQYF. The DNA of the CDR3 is TGTGCCTGGAGTGTGGCCCACGAGCAGTACTTC.

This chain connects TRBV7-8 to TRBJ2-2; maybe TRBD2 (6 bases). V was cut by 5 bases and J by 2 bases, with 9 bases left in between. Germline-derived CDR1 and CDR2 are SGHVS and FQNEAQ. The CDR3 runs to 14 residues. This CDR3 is CASSPGTNTGELFF. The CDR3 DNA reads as TGTGCCAGCAGCCCTGGGACTAACACCGGGGAGCTGTTTTTT.